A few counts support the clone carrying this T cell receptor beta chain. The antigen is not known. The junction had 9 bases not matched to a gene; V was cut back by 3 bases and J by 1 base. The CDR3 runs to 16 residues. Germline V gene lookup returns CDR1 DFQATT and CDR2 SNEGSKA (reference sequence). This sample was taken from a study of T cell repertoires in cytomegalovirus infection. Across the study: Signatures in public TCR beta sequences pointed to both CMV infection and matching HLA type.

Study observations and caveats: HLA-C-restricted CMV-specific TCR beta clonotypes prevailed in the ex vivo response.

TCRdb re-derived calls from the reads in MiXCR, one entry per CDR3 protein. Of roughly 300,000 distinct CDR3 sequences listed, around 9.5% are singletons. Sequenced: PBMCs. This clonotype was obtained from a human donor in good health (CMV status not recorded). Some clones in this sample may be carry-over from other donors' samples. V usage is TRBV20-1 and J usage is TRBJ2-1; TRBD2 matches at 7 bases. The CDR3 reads CSASPNPGGSYNEQFF. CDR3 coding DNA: TGCAGTGCTAGCCCAAACCCGGGGGGTTCCTACAATGAGCAGTTCTTC.